Presented here are 30 T cell receptor beta chains from one specimen sequenced in a study of breast tumors, draining lymph nodes, adjacent tissues. Samples came from axillary lymph nodes draining the breast cancer. Via MiXCR, TCRdb re-called the multiplex PCR reads, giving one row per CDR3 protein. The data hold about 140,000 distinct CDR3 sequences, with 30% to 35% observed a single time. The sequenced material came from axillary lymph node tissue. These receptors were obtained from a female donor with breast cancer. Some clones in this sample may be carry-over from other donors' samples.

This clonotype has ten or more counts. V is TRBV12-3 or TRBV12-4 and J is TRBJ2-3; 8 bases line up with TRBD2. The CDR3 covers 16 residues. Trimming took 6 bases from V and 1 from J; bases not matched to a gene: 9. The CDR3 loop reads CASSPQGGGRTDTQYF. As DNA, the CDR3 is TGTGCCAGCAGCCCACAGGGCGGGGGGCGCACAGATACGCAGTATTTT.

This clonotype was picked up many times. V and J are TRBV11-2 and TRBJ1-6, with a weak D call TRBD1 (5 bases). This CDR3 has 16 amino acids. V was clipped by 1 base and J by 6 bases, with 13 bases between them. Per germline, CDR1 SGHAT and CDR2 FQNNGV. CDR3 loop: CASSLVGAGINSPLHF. The CDR3 DNA is TGTGCCAGCAGCTTAGTAGGGGCAGGGATTAATTCACCCCTCCACTTT.

About this clonotype itself: Here the CDR3 omits its conserved ending phenylalanine or tryptophan, so a read error is the likely source. The chain combines TRBV7-2 with TRBJ1-1, with D unresolved. Germline CDR1 reads SGHTA; CDR2 reads FQGNSA. Trimming cost V 5 bases and J 9 bases, with 19 bases left between them. The CDR3 covers 14 residues. The CDR3 nucleotides read TGTGCCAGCAGCACGGACGGTCTAATCACGAAAGCTTTCCTT. This translates into CASSTDGLITKAFL.

Of note for this clonotype: Since a much larger clone is just one base distant, this may be a read error. The rearrangement uses TRBV2 and TRBJ1-1, with 9 nucleotides matching TRBD1. Germline assignment: CDR1 SNHLY and CDR2 FYNNEI. This CDR3 is built from 14 residues. V was clipped by 7 bases and J by 2 bases; unmatched bases: 5. The CDR3 DNA sequence: TGTGCCAGCACCGAGGGACAGGGTAACACTGAAGCTTTCTTT. Residues: CASTEGQGNTEAFF. The full variable domain, in which reference TRBV2 and TRBJ1-1 provide the parts outside the CDR3, is EPEVTQTPSHQVTQMGQEVILRCVPISNHLYFYWYRQILGQKVEFLVSFYNNEISEKSEIFDDQFSVERPDGSNFTLKIRSTKLEDSAMYFCASTEGQGNTEAFFGQGTRLTVV.

With regard to this clonotype: Just one base apart from a much larger clone, this may be a read error. The rearrangement joins TRBV5-5 to TRBJ2-2; D unresolved. The V end was cut by 5 bases, the J end by 4 bases, with 24 bases between. In germline, CDR1 is SGHKS, CDR2 YYEKEE (reference sequence). CDR3 length: 18 amino acids. This chain's CDR3 is CASRQTFAVFVSTGELFF. The CDR3, as DNA: TGTGCCAGCAGACAGACGTTCGCGGTGTTCGTTTCCACCGGGGAGCTGTTTTTT.

The chain links TRBV28 to TRBJ1-1; D unresolved. Trimming took 8 bases from V and 6 from J, leaving 13 bases between them. Germline CDR1 MDHEN, CDR2 SYDVKM. The CDR3 length is 12 residues. The CDR3 bases are TGTGCCAGCGGTCCAATAAAGCCTGAAGCTTTCTTT. This encodes CASGPIKPEAFF.

This clonotype was picked up one time. The chain combines TRBV10-3 with TRBJ1-2, with TRBD1 matching over 9 bases. CDR1 is ENHRY and CDR2 is SYGVKD in the germline V gene. Trimming at V came to 4 bases and at J to 6 bases, leaving 6 bases not matched to a gene. This CDR3 has 14 residues. CDR3 nucleotides: TGTGCCATCAGTGTGGGGGACAGGGTCGATGGCTACACCTTC. Protein sequence: CAISVGDRVDGYTF.

This clonotype was seen many times. The chain uses TRBV6-1 and TRBJ2-1; 9 bases are a match to TRBD2. V dropped 4 bases and J dropped 9; count of bases not matched to a gene: 10. Germline V gene sequence: CDR1 MNHNS, CDR2 SASEGT. CDR3 length equals 15 residues. The CDR3 coding sequence is TGTGCCAGCAGTGCGTCTAGCGGGGCGAGGGGTGAGCAGTTCTTC. Its translation is CASSASSGARGEQFF.

The chain joins TRBV7-2 to TRBJ2-3; the match to TRBD2 covers 10 bases. The junction had 5 bases not matched to a gene; V was cut back by 1 base and J by 7 bases. Germline CDR1 is SGHTA and CDR2 is FQGNSA. The CDR3 loop spans 15 amino acids. CDR3 in amino acids: CASSLGIAGGYTQYF. CDR3 coding DNA: TGTGCCAGCAGCTTAGGTATAGCGGGGGGTTATACGCAGTATTTT.

This clonotype was counted many times. A much more abundant neighbour one base away suggests this may be a read error. This chain joins TRBV20-1 and TRBJ2-3; D gene uncertain. The CDR3 is 15 residues long. Trimming removed 0 bases from V and 10 bases from J, with 20 bases in between. Germline CDR1 and CDR2: DFQATT and SNEGSKA (reference sequence). CDR3 region: CSARDLSSLSHPQYF. The CDR3 bases are TGCAGTGCTAGAGATCTGAGCAGCCTTTCCCATCCGCAGTATTTT.

About this clonotype itself: A much larger clone lies one base from this, so it may be a read error. The CDR3 spells CASRGQAGTEQFF. CDR3 DNA: TGTGCCAGCAGGGGACAGGCGGGCACTGAGCAGTTCTTC. The chain links TRBV11-2 to TRBJ2-1; 8 positions agree with TRBD1. The CDR3 sequence is 13 residues long. The germline gives CDR1 SGHAT, CDR2 FQNNGV. Trimming cost V 6 bases and J 9 bases; bases outside gene matches: 7.

As regards this clonotype: As the CDR3 is not closed by the conserved phenylalanine or tryptophan, this likely results from a read error. It is unclear where the CDR3 begins or ends on the DNA, so no DNA is shown, and the CDR3 is as TCRdb lists it. CDR3 protein: CASRLTGTS. The chain is built from TRBV5-1 and TRBJ2-6. The germline CDR1 and CDR2 sequences are SGHRS and YFSETQ. The CDR3 region is 9 residues in length, termini included.

At least ten counts were recorded for this clonotype. DNA of the CDR3: TGTGCCAGTAGTACCGGGACTACCGAACCCTACGAGCAGTACTTC. Its protein is CASSTGTTEPYEQYF. The rearrangement joins TRBV19 to TRBJ2-7; 7 nucleotides match TRBD2. V dropped 4 bases and J dropped 2; count of bases not matched to a gene: 8. This CDR3 is 15 amino acids long. Germline-derived CDR1 and CDR2 are LNHDA and SQIVND (reference sequence).

As for this clonotype: It is likely a read error, because the conserved phenylalanine at the end of the CDR3 is missing. It is unclear where the CDR3 begins or ends on the DNA, so no DNA is shown, and the CDR3 is as TCRdb lists it. The chain joins TRBV2 to TRBJ1-2; the table's D call, TRBD1, was not checked against the DNA. The CDR3 is 15 residues long, counting both termini. Germline V CDR1 and CDR2: SNHLY, FYNNEI. The CDR3 loop reads CASTIFPGPAMATPS.

This clonotype was observed at least ten times. Here the CDR3 reads CASSPRQGSAYEQYF. The CDR3 coding sequence is TGTGCCAGCAGTCCGAGACAGGGGTCGGCCTACGAGCAGTACTTC. V and J are TRBV6-1 and TRBJ2-7, with 8 bases matching TRBD1. Germline loops: CDR1 MNHNS, CDR2 SASEGT. Germline trimming cut 5 bases from V and 2 bases from J; bases unmatched to any gene: 8. The CDR3 consists of 15 residues.

This clonotype was detected ten times or more. The rearrangement links TRBV20-1 to TRBJ2-7; tentatively, D is TRBD1 (6 bases). Trimming cost V 5 bases and J 0 bases, with 23 bases left between them. Germline values: CDR1 DFQATT, CDR2 SNEGSKA (reference sequence). This CDR3 comprises 17 residues. The DNA of the CDR3 is TGCAGTGCTTCTCCTGATCTACAGGGCTTAAGCTCCTACGAGCAGTACTTC. Residues: CSASPDLQGLSSYEQYF.

Details on this clonotype: A much larger clone lies one base from this, so it may be a read error. V and J are TRBV3-1 and TRBJ2-3, with TRBD2 matching over 8 bases. CDR3 length equals 13 residues. Germline lookup yields CDR1 LGHDT and CDR2 YNNKEL (reference sequence). This CDR3 reads CASNQEGTSLAYF. CDR3 in DNA: TGTGCCAGCAACCAAGAAGGGACTAGTCTCGCCTATTTT.

As for this clonotype: This clone may be a read error of a much larger clone one base away. V gene TRBV7-2 combines with J gene TRBJ1-2; D is perhaps TRBD1 (5 bases). CDR3 length: 15 amino acids. Germline CDR1 SGHTA, CDR2 FQGNSA. CDR3 nucleotide sequence: TGTGCCAGCGGCCGAGGGGCAGATAATAACTATGGCTACCCCTTC. It codes for CASGRGADNNYGYPF.

This chain uses TRBV7-8 with TRBJ2-5; the match to TRBD2 covers 11 bases. Germline CDR1 and CDR2: SGHVS and FQNEAQ. J lost 5 bases, V lost 5 bases, and 4 bases had no gene match. This CDR3 has 14 amino acids. The CDR3: CASSLTSGTETQYF. In DNA form, the CDR3 reads TGTGCCAGCAGCCTGACTAGCGGGACGGAGACCCAGTACTTC. The full variable domain, in which reference TRBV7-8 and TRBJ2-5 provide the parts outside the CDR3, is GAGVSQSPRYKVAKRGQDVALRCDPISGHVSLFWYQQALGQGPEFLTYFQNEAQLDKSGLPSDRFFAERPEGSVSTLKIQRTQQEDSAVYLCASSLTSGTETQYFGPGTRLLVL.

The gene calls are TRBV18 and TRBJ1-1; a weak D match, TRBD1 (5 bases). The germline gives CDR1 KGHSH, CDR2 LQKENI. Trimming took 1 base from V and 5 from J, leaving 17 bases between them. The CDR3 totals 16 residues. The CDR3 coding sequence is TGTGCCAGCTCACCACGAGTCGGGATGGGGGATACTGAAGCTTTCTTT. Its protein is CASSPRVGMGDTEAFF.

This clonotype has a handful of counts. Since a much larger clone is just one base distant, this may be a read error. The gene calls are TRBV5-8 and TRBJ2-3, with D perhaps assigned TRBD1 or TRBD2 (6 bases each). CDR1 and CDR2 (germline): SGHTS, YDEGEE. Trimming shortened V by 0 bases and J by 6 bases, and 14 bases separated the two germline ends. The CDR3 length is 15 residues. Written as DNA, the CDR3 is TGTGCCAGCAGCTTGGCGGGGGCCCGTTTGGATACGCAGTATTTT. This gives the protein CASSLAGARLDTQYF. Full variable domain (missing parts from reference TRBV5-8 and TRBJ2-3): EAGVTQSPTHLIKTRGQQATLRCSPISGHTSVYWYQQALGLGLQFLLWYDEGEERNRGNFPPRFSGRQFPNYSSELNVNALELEDSALYLCASSLAGARLDTQYFGPGTRLTVL.

Many counts were recorded for this clonotype. The rearrangement joins TRBV12-3 or TRBV12-4 to TRBJ2-3; D is tentatively TRBD1 or TRBD2 (5 bases each). The CDR3 totals 16 residues. V lost 2 bases and J 4 bases, leaving 16 bases between the germline ends. The CDR3 nucleotides are TGTGCCAGCAGTTTATATGGGGCAAGAGGGGCAGATACGCAGTATTTT. It yields the protein CASSLYGARGADTQYF.

At least ten counts were recorded for this clonotype. The genes are TRBV27 and TRBJ1-6; the D gene is possibly TRBD1 (5 bases). V was pared by 5 bases and J by 9 bases, with 11 bases between. CDR3 size: 13 residues. CDR1 and CDR2 from the germline V gene are MNHEY and SMNVEV (reference sequence). The CDR3, as DNA: TGTGCCAGCAGTATGGGACTTACTTCACCCCTCCACTTT. It yields the protein CASSMGLTSPLHF.

This clonotype was seen many times. The chain combines TRBV6-1 with TRBJ1-4; 7 nucleotides line up with TRBD1. Per germline, CDR1 MNHNS and CDR2 SASEGT. The CDR3 runs 14 residues. Unmatched junction bases numbered 7, after V lost 8 bases and J lost 4 bases. Written as DNA, the CDR3 is TGTGCCAGCTCCCGACAGGGTGATAATGAAAAACTGTTTTTT. This codes for CASSRQGDNEKLFF.

As concerns this clonotype: A much more abundant neighbour one base away suggests this may be a read error. The DNA for the CDR3 is TGTGCCAGCAGCTTAGGGCAAGCGGCAGGGGGCGGCTGTGGCTACACCTTC. This encodes CASSLGQAAGGGCGYTF. The rearrangement joins TRBV7-2 to TRBJ1-2; the match to TRBD1 covers 8 bases. The CDR3 is made up of 17 amino acids. With V trimmed by 1 base and J by 7 bases, 14 bases remained unmatched. Germline V lookup: CDR1 SGHTA, CDR2 FQGNSA.

Many counts were recorded for this clonotype. This chain connects TRBV6-5 to TRBJ2-1; either TRBD1 or TRBD2 may supply D (5 bases each). The CDR3 sequence is 16 residues long. Trimming cost V 8 bases and J 0 bases, with 17 bases left between them. The V gene's germline CDR1 is MNHEY and CDR2 SVGAGI. The CDR3 loop reads CASWTRSGSSYNEQFF. Here the CDR3 DNA reads TGTGCCAGCTGGACAAGATCAGGGAGCTCCTACAATGAGCAGTTCTTC.

This clonotype was counted at least ten times. It may be a read error: a sequence one base away is much more abundant. The V and J genes are TRBV7-3 and TRBJ2-5; the D gene is possibly TRBD1 (5 bases). CDR3 size: 17 residues. Germline V lookup: CDR1 SGHTA, CDR2 FQGTGA. The DNA for the CDR3 is TGTGCCAGCAGCTTTGGTGGGGCAGTTCTCTACCAAGAGCCCCAGTACTTC. Its protein product is CASSFGGAVLYQEPQYF.

This clonotype has ten or more counts. The V gene is TRBV10-3, the J gene TRBJ2-3; 12 nucleotides agree with TRBD2. Germline V gene data show CDR1 as ENHRY and CDR2 as SYGVKD. This CDR3 has 16 amino acids. The trim removed 2 bases at V and 5 bases at J, leaving 5 bases unmatched. This CDR3 reads CAISETSGGSGDTQYF. The CDR3 region has the DNA TGTGCCATCAGTGAGACTAGCGGGGGGAGTGGAGATACGCAGTATTTT.

This clonotype was seen a handful of times. A read error is possible here, since a much larger clone lies one base away. The chain couples TRBV20-1 to TRBJ1-4; 8 bases match TRBD1. Germline CDR1 DFQATT, CDR2 SNEGSKA (reference sequence). CDR3 length: 17 residues. The V and J ends lost 6 bases and 4 bases, in that order; junction bases with no gene match: 16. The CDR3, as DNA: TGCAGTGCCCCCGATATTCCAGGGGGCGCCCGTAATGAAAAACTGTTTTTT. It codes for CSAPDIPGGARNEKLFF.

In its sample, this clonotype was seen a few times. The chain carries TRBV5-1 and TRBJ1-1, with 7 bases aligning to TRBD1. V was pared by 2 bases and J by 7 bases, with 8 bases of the junction left unmatched. CDR1 and CDR2 (germline): SGHRS, YFSETQ. The CDR3 runs 14 residues. The CDR3 spells CASSFETGRGEAFF. The CDR3 nucleotides read TGCGCCAGCAGCTTTGAGACAGGGAGAGGTGAAGCTTTCTTT. Based on the CDR3 plus reference TRBV5-1 and TRBJ1-1, the full variable domain is KAGVTQTPRYLIKTRGQQVTLSCSPISGHRSVSWYQQTPGQGLQFLFEYFSETQRNKGNFPGRFSGRQFSNSRSEMNVSTLELGDSALYLCASSFETGRGEAFFGQGTRLTVV.